These 6 T cell receptor beta chains were sequenced from one sample in a study of blood T cell repertoires in COVID-19. Libraries were prepared by immunoSEQ multiplex PCR; TCRdb keeps only in-frame clonotypes and omits some of them. Of approximately 60,000 clones listed, roughly 78% were seen once; the top ten hold 8.2%. Material for sequencing was peripheral blood. These receptors all come from a woman of 80 years or more with acute or convalescent COVID-19.

The chain is built from TRBV5-6 and TRBJ1-2, with D possibly being TRBD1 (6 bases). The V gene lost 4 bases and the J gene lost 1 base, with 11 bases spanning the gap. CDR3 length: 14 residues. The germline CDR1 and CDR2 sequences are SGHDT and YYEEEE. CDR3: CASSPGTINYGYTF. The CDR3 DNA reads as TGTGCCAGCAGCCCCGGGACAATTAACTATGGCTACACCTTC.

The rearrangement joins TRBV27 to TRBJ1-2; D may be TRBD1 (5 bases). The germline V gene has CDR1 MNHEY and CDR2 SMNVEV (reference sequence). Deletions cut 5 bases from V and 8 bases from J, with 18 bases between. The CDR3 covers 14 residues. The CDR3, as DNA: TGTGCCAGCAGTCCTCTGGGGGGGACGGGAGGCTACACCTTC. Its protein product is CASSPLGGTGGYTF.

About this clone: The identical CDR3 is also encoded by other nucleotide sequences in the sample. The chain is built from TRBV5-1 and TRBJ2-1; 13 bases are shared with TRBD2. The CDR3 contains 13 residues. J lost 7 bases, V lost 6 bases, and 1 base had no gene match. Germline values: CDR1 SGHRS, CDR2 YFSETQ. The CDR3: CASKLAGGNEQFF. The CDR3 DNA sequence: TGCGCCAGCAAACTAGCGGGAGGGAATGAGCAGTTCTTC.

Only a few counts were recorded for this clone. This chain links TRBV27 with TRBJ1-2, with TRBD1 as a possible D gene (6 bases). The germline V and J ends were trimmed by 7 bases and 7 bases, with 16 bases remaining between them. Per germline, CDR1 MNHEY and CDR2 SMNVEV (reference sequence). CDR3 length: 13 residues. CDR3 DNA sequence: TGTGCCAGCACCTCGGGGGGCGCGGTTGGCTACACCTTC. This translates into CASTSGGAVGYTF.

The chain uses TRBV5-1 and TRBJ2-5, with TRBD2 as a possible D gene (5 bases). The CDR3 loop spans 13 amino acids. Germline V CDR1 and CDR2: SGHRS, YFSETQ. The V end lost 1 base, the J end lost 7 bases, and 11 bases lay between the germline ends. Written as DNA, the CDR3 is TGCGCCAGCAGCTTGATAAGGGCGGGGACCCAGTACTTC. Translating it yields CASSLIRAGTQYF.

The chain has TRBV3-1 (or the pseudogene TRBV3-2) and TRBJ2-3, with 7 nucleotides matching TRBD2. The germline CDR1 and CDR2 sequences are LGHDT and YNNKEL (reference sequence). The CDR3 has 14 amino acids. V trimming: 2 bases; J trimming: 3 bases; junction bases outside the gene matches: 2. Here the CDR3 reads CASSQNGGTDTQYF. CDR3 bases: TGTGCCAGCAGCCAAAACGGGGGGACAGATACGCAGTATTTT.